This T cell receptor (beta chain) was captured by sequencing in a study of shared clonotypes between healthy human individuals. General study results and limits: Owing to a small donor count, the genetic and exposure-history diversity represented was limited.

The donor cohort consisted entirely of Caucasian adults residing in Nashville, Tennessee. Unsorted samples used around 98 million PBMCs for genomic DNA. As to this clone: No antigen is known for it.

TCRdb keeps only in-frame clones here, not all; method: immunoSEQ multiplex PCR. The profile covers roughly 510,000 clones, with about three quarters appearing a single time and around 12% taken by the ten largest. With 4 bases removed from V and 10 bases from J, the gap between germline ends came to 16 bases. Germline-derived CDR1 and CDR2 are WSHSY and SAAADI. The CDR3 length is 13 residues. The V gene is TRBV10-2, the J gene TRBJ1-1, with D unresolved. The sequenced sample was PBMCs. This receptor was obtained from a woman between 40 and 50 years old in good health. Some clones in this sample may be carry-over from other donors' samples. The chain's CDR3 is CASSAGGPNAAFF. The CDR3 region has the DNA TGCGCCAGCAGTGCCGGAGGGCCAAATGCAGCTTTCTTT.